This T cell receptor beta chain was captured by sequencing in a study of T cell repertoires in cytomegalovirus infection. The CDR3 is 17 residues long. Trimming removed 5 bases at V and 4 bases at J, with 20 bases between. Germline V lookup: CDR1 SGHTA, CDR2 FQGNSA. TCRdb reprocessed the reads via MiXCR and lists one record per CDR3 protein. Here the sample spans under 200,000 distinct CDR3 sequences, 8% to 10% being singletons. This clonotype was seen at least ten times. Sequenced material: PBMCs. The rearrangement links TRBV7-2 to TRBJ2-2; possibly TRBD1 for D (6 bases). The clonotype comes from a human donor in good health (CMV status not recorded). Some clones in this sample may be carry-over from other donors' samples. CDR3 coding DNA: TGTGCCAGCAGCCTAAAGCAGGGGCCTTCGGTCACCGGGGAGCTGTTTTTT. Translation: CASSLKQGPSVTGELFF.